This T cell receptor beta chain was sequenced in a study of immune reconstitution after stem cell transplant in scleroderma (dated 2017 in TCRdb). The library was generated by RT-PCR. The run used an Illumina MiSeq. Using fastp at Q25 and MiXCR, TCRdb reprocessed the public reads and kept productive beta chains. Each CDR3 protein gets just one entry, which takes the most common genes and DNA from the rows behind it. In this sample the table shows about 1,900 distinct CDR3 sequences, roughly 14% of which occur a single time. 50% to 75% of the sample is held by the ten biggest clonotypes. At least ten counts were recorded for this clonotype. The target of this receptor is not known. Base qualities are missing; no much larger clone stands one base away. CDR3 length: 16 amino acids, cysteine to phenylalanine. Only CDR3 DNA remains: 48 bases, in frame from the first base. The germline V gene supplies CDR1 LGHNA and CDR2 YSLEER. V is pruned by 3 bases and J by 0 bases, leaving 4 bases of the junction without a gene match.

This TCR was sampled from a female donor with systemic sclerosis. This sequence uses TRBV4-3 and TRBJ1-3; the central 8 bases match TRBD1. This material was obtained before or after autologous hematopoietic stem cell transplantation (not recorded which). The CDR3 region: CASSQDTGGSGNTIYF. The nucleotide sequence is given as TGCGCCAGCAGCCAGGATACAGGGGGCTCTGGAAACACCATATATTTT.